The 17 T cell receptor beta chains given below trace back to one sample, sequenced in a study of CD8 T cells in Susac syndrome. Random hexamers were used to reverse transcribe an amount of about 0.5 to 1 ug RNA. Each CDR3 protein is one row after TCRdb ran MiXCR on the immunoSEQ multiplex PCR reads. The table shows approximately 80,000 distinct CDR3 sequences, with roughly 95% occurring only once. The sequencing input was CD8+ T cells from PBMCs. The receptors were sampled from a human donor with Susac syndrome.

The CDR3 DNA follows: TGTGCCAGCAGTTCCGCAGGGGGCGCCTACCCCGGGGCCAACGTCCTGACTTTC. Amino acid sequence: CASSSAGGAYPGANVLTF. The rearrangement joins TRBV6-5 to TRBJ2-6; 8 positions agree with TRBD1. The V segment lost 4 bases and the J segment 4 bases; nucleotides outside the gene matches: 12. The CDR3 consists of 18 residues. The V gene's germline CDR1 is MNHEY and CDR2 SVGAGI.

This sequence joins TRBV6-5 and TRBJ2-1, with D possibly being TRBD1 (5 bases). Trimming removed 6 bases from V and 4 bases from J, with 16 bases in between. Germline V gene data show CDR1 as MNHEY and CDR2 as SVGAGI. The CDR3 runs to 15 residues. The CDR3 sequence: CASRDTTNSYNEQFF. The CDR3 region has the DNA TGTGCCAGCAGGGACACAACCAATTCTTACAATGAGCAGTTCTTC.

The DNA of the CDR3 is TGTGCCAGCAGCTCAGTTTCAGGGGCCTTTTATGGCTACACCTTC. Protein product: CASSSVSGAFYGYTF. V usage is TRBV5-4 and J usage is TRBJ1-2; tentative D call: TRBD1 (6 bases). Germline lookup yields CDR1 SGHNT and CDR2 YYREEE (reference sequence). V lost 3 bases and J lost 5, with 17 bases in between. The CDR3 is made up of 15 amino acids.

This clonotype was detected only once. The rearrangement uses TRBV27 and TRBJ2-1, with 10 positions matching TRBD1. CDR3 length: 16 residues. The V segment lost 8 bases and the J segment 6 bases; nucleotides outside the gene matches: 13. Germline-derived CDR1 and CDR2 are MNHEY and SMNVEV (reference sequence). This chain's CDR3 is CASVGGQGWIGNEQFF. As DNA, the CDR3 is TGTGCCAGCGTAGGGGGACAGGGGTGGATAGGCAATGAGCAGTTCTTC.

The chain carries TRBV5-1 and TRBJ2-7; D perhaps matches TRBD1 (6 bases). The CDR3 loop spans 14 amino acids. V was clipped by 4 bases and J by 3 bases, with 14 bases between them. The germline V gene has CDR1 SGHRS and CDR2 YFSETQ. CDR3 loop: CASSPGKGDYEQYF. The CDR3 region has the DNA TGCGCCAGCAGCCCCGGGAAGGGGGACTACGAGCAGTACTTC.

This sequence joins TRBV10-3 and TRBJ2-7, with TRBD1 matching over 10 bases. The V segment lost 6 bases and the J segment 2 bases; nucleotides outside the gene matches: 4. Germline V gives CDR1 ENHRY, CDR2 SYGVKD. The CDR3 totals 14 residues. CDR3 nucleotide sequence: TGTGCCATCAGGAGGGACAGGGGAACCTACGAGCAGTACTTC. Translated, it gives CAIRRDRGTYEQYF.

This chain uses TRBV19 with TRBJ1-1; 7 bases align to TRBD1. Trimming cost V 3 bases and J 1 base; bases outside gene matches: 8. The CDR3 runs to 16 residues. Looked up from germline, CDR1 is LNHDA and CDR2 is SQIVND (reference sequence). The CDR3 loop is CASSMPHRGWNTEAFF. The CDR3 DNA reads TGTGCCAGTAGTATGCCCCACAGGGGTTGGAACACTGAAGCTTTCTTT.

The genes are TRBV19 and TRBJ2-1, with 10 bases aligning to TRBD2. The CDR3 is 15 amino acids. V lost 4 bases to trimming and J lost 1 base; unmatched junction nucleotides: 1. Germline V gene data show CDR1 as LNHDA and CDR2 as SQIVND (reference sequence). CDR3 bases: TGTGCCAGTAGTACTAGCGGGGGATCCTACAATGAGCAGTTCTTC. Translation: CASSTSGGSYNEQFF.

The chain joins TRBV6-5 to TRBJ2-7, with D hard to call. The V end was cut by 2 bases, the J end by 3 bases, with 8 bases between. The CDR3 spans 13 residues. CDR1 and CDR2 from the germline V gene are MNHEY and SVGAGI. In DNA, the CDR3 is TGTGCCAGCAGTTACAAGGAAATCTACGAGCAGTACTTC. As protein: CASSYKEIYEQYF.

In DNA, the CDR3 is TGTGCCTGGAGAGGGTTCACGGGCACTGAAGCTTTCTTT. This encodes CAWRGFTGTEAFF. The chain employs TRBV30 and TRBJ1-1, with D hard to call. Trimming took off 3 bases at V and 4 bases at J, with 12 bases between the two ends. The CDR3 extends over 13 amino acids. The germline V gene has CDR1 GTSNPN and CDR2 SVGIG (reference sequence).

The genes are TRBV7-9 and TRBJ2-3; 10 positions agree with TRBD2. Germline V gives CDR1 SEHNR, CDR2 FQNEAQ (reference sequence). The CDR3 totals 15 residues. Losses at the gene ends were 5 bases for V and 5 bases for J; bases not matched to a gene: 7. CDR3 in DNA: TGTGCCAGCAGCCAGAGCGGGGGGGCCGGAGATACGCAGTATTTT. It specifies CASSQSGGAGDTQYF.

This chain links TRBV9 with TRBJ1-5, with TRBD1 matching 7 bases. Germline lookup yields CDR1 SGDLS and CDR2 YYNGEE. V was pared by 2 bases and J by 3 bases, with 2 bases of the junction left unmatched. The CDR3 has 14 amino acids. The CDR3 spells CASSVGTANQPQHF. The CDR3 DNA reads TGTGCCAGCAGCGTTGGGACAGCCAATCAGCCCCAGCATTTT.

This sequence joins TRBV11-2 and TRBJ2-2; no clear D. Trimming stripped 11 bases from V and 4 bases from J, with 17 bases between. The germline gives CDR1 SGHAT, CDR2 FQNNGV. The CDR3 covers 14 residues. CDR3 residues: CAEGQPTSTGELFF. The CDR3 DNA sequence: TGTGCCGAAGGGCAGCCTACCTCCACCGGGGAGCTGTTTTTT.

J is TRBJ2-5 and V is TRBV5-4; 9 positions match TRBD1. The germline CDR1 and CDR2 sequences are SGHNT and YYREEE (reference sequence). The CDR3 has 15 residues. The V gene end was trimmed by 0 bases and the J gene end by 5 bases; junction bases not matched to a gene: 5. Here the CDR3 DNA reads TGTGCCAGCAGCTTGGGGACAGGGGCTCGGGAGACCCAGTACTTC. Translating gives CASSLGTGARETQYF.

The V call is TRBV20-1, the J call TRBJ2-5, with D uncertain. The length of the CDR3 is 15 residues. Trimming shortened V by 3 bases and J by 1 base, and 15 bases separated the two germline ends. The V gene's germline CDR1 is DFQATT and CDR2 SNEGSKA (reference sequence). CDR3 region: CSARDPHSFQETQYF. In nucleotides, the CDR3 is TGCAGTGCTAGGGACCCACACAGTTTCCAAGAGACCCAGTACTTC.

V is TRBV5-8 and J is TRBJ2-4; D is undetermined. The V gene lost 1 base and the J gene lost 0 bases, with 5 bases spanning the gap. This CDR3 is built from 14 residues. Germline assignment: CDR1 SGHTS and CDR2 YDEGEE. The CDR3 nucleotides are TGTGCCAGCAGCTTGCATCTAGCCAAAAACATTCAGTACTTC. This translates into CASSLHLAKNIQYF.

The J gene is TRBJ1-1, the V gene TRBV19; D remains unclear. The CDR3 has 13 amino acids. The germline CDR1 and CDR2 sequences are LNHDA and SQIVND (reference sequence). V lost 6 bases to trimming and J lost 0 bases, with 8 bases between them. The CDR3 sequence is CASRDSMNTEAFF. The CDR3 DNA reads TGTGCCAGTAGGGATTCCATGAACACTGAAGCTTTCTTT.